The 23 T cell receptor beta chains given below trace back to one sample, sequenced in a study of blood T cell repertoires in COVID-19. Clones were read by immunoSEQ multiplex PCR, and TCRdb kept only the in-frame ones, dropping some. The sample lists some 80,000 clones, approximately 82% occurring once. What was sequenced was peripheral blood. The receptors derive from a woman in her 70s with acute or convalescent COVID-19.

The V gene is TRBV7-9, the J gene TRBJ2-5, with 9 bases fitting TRBD1. Germline assignment: CDR1 SEHNR and CDR2 FQNEAQ (reference sequence). CDR3 length: 15 amino acids. Trimming took 0 bases from V and 7 from J; bases not matched to a gene: 6. The CDR3 nucleotides are TGTGCCAGCAGCTTAGCGGGACAGGGACATGGGACCCAGTACTTC. Translating gives CASSLAGQGHGTQYF. The complete variable domain, with remaining parts taken from reference TRBV7-9 and TRBJ2-5, reads DTGVSQNPRHKITKRGQNVTFRCDPISEHNRLYWYRQTLGQGPEFLTYFQNEAQLEKSRLLSDRFSAERPKGSFSTLEIQRTEQGDSAMYLCASSLAGQGHGTQYFGPGTRLLVL.

This sequence joins TRBV3-1 (or the pseudogene TRBV3-2) and TRBJ1-1; 7 nucleotides line up with TRBD1. The J segment lost 5 bases and the V segment lost 4 bases, leaving 4 bases of the junction unmatched. Germline CDR1 and CDR2: LGHDT and YNNKEL (reference sequence). The CDR3 is 13 residues long. CDR3 sequence: CASSPGGRTEAFF. CDR3 sequence (DNA): TGTGCCAGCAGCCCAGGGGGTAGGACTGAAGCTTTCTTT.

This chain uses TRBV5-8 with TRBJ1-2; tentatively, D is TRBD1 (6 bases). The CDR3 runs to 14 residues. V lost 4 bases and J lost 6, with 16 bases in between. Looked up from germline, CDR1 is SGHTS and CDR2 is YDEGEE. As DNA, the CDR3 is TGTGCCAGCAGCACCCTCTTGGGACATGATGGCTACACCTTC. Translating it yields CASSTLLGHDGYTF.

The V call is TRBV7-2, the J call TRBJ1-2; 7 bases are shared with TRBD1. The CDR3 loop spans 16 amino acids. J gave up 6 bases and V 5 bases, and 15 bases lay outside the gene matches. The germline gives CDR1 SGHTA, CDR2 FQGNSA. The CDR3: CASSPTETQGWDGYTF. Here the CDR3 DNA reads TGTGCCAGCAGCCCGACAGAGACACAGGGGTGGGATGGCTACACCTTC.

The chain couples TRBV3-1 (or the pseudogene TRBV3-2) to TRBJ1-4, with 9 bases matching TRBD1. The CDR3 totals 15 residues. V lost 2 bases and J lost 7; bases outside the gene matches: 5. Germline CDR1 and CDR2: LGHDT and YNNKEL (reference sequence). The CDR3 coding sequence is TGTGCCAGCAGCCAAACGGGACAGGGTGCTGAAAAACTGTTTTTT. Amino acid sequence: CASSQTGQGAEKLFF.

The rearrangement links TRBV11-2 to TRBJ2-2; maybe TRBD1 (6 bases). Germline lookup yields CDR1 SGHAT and CDR2 FQNNGV. The CDR3 runs 15 residues. V lost 5 bases to trimming and J lost 4 bases, with 14 bases between them. CDR3 region: CASSLPGHATGELFF. DNA for the CDR3: TGTGCCAGCAGCCTGCCGGGACATGCCACCGGGGAGCTGTTTTTT.

This chain joins TRBV6-5 and TRBJ1-5; D remains unclear. The CDR3 is 13 amino acids. Looked up from germline, CDR1 is MNHEY and CDR2 is SVGAGI. The ends were cut back, 4 bases at V and 9 bases at J, with 13 bases in the middle. The CDR3, as DNA: TGTGCCAGCAGTTCTGAAAGCCCGGGGCCCCAGCATTTT. Its protein is CASSSESPGPQHF.

The chain carries TRBV10-2 and TRBJ2-5; D might be TRBD2 (5 bases). The CDR3 is made up of 14 amino acids. The V end was cut by 0 bases, the J end by 6 bases, with 11 bases between. Germline loops: CDR1 WSHSY, CDR2 SAAADI. CDR3 protein: CASSESRGSQTQYF. The CDR3 DNA reads as TGCGCCAGCAGTGAGTCCCGGGGTAGCCAGACCCAGTACTTC.

V gene TRBV14 combines with J gene TRBJ2-5; TRBD2 is a possible D gene (5 bases). V shed 4 bases and J shed 5 bases, with 11 bases lying between them. Germline V lookup: CDR1 SGHDN, CDR2 FVKESK. The CDR3 length is 13 residues. The CDR3 DNA reads TGTGCCAGCAGCCGAGGAGGTTTGGAGACCCAGTACTTC. Translating it yields CASSRGGLETQYF.

V and J are TRBV5-1 and TRBJ2-3; 7 bases are a match to TRBD1. The CDR3 runs 17 residues. V dropped 0 bases and J dropped 3; count of bases not matched to a gene: 10. Looked up from germline, CDR1 is SGHRS and CDR2 is YFSETQ. In nucleotides, the CDR3 is TGCGCCAGCAGCTTGGAGGGTAGGGGGCCTCCGACAGATACGCAGTATTTT. Its protein is CASSLEGRGPPTDTQYF.

This sequence joins TRBV7-9 and TRBJ2-5, with 8 bases lining up with TRBD1. J lost 5 bases, V lost 5 bases, and 10 bases had no gene match. The CDR3 is made up of 15 amino acids. Germline values: CDR1 SEHNR, CDR2 FQNEAQ (reference sequence). The CDR3 DNA follows: TGTGCCAGCAGCCAAGACAGGGGTTTTGCGGAGACCCAGTACTTC. It yields the protein CASSQDRGFAETQYF.

This chain connects TRBV27 to TRBJ2-1; maybe TRBD1 (6 bases). The germline CDR1 and CDR2 sequences are MNHEY and SMNVEV (reference sequence). V lost 3 bases, J lost 8 bases, and 14 bases lay in between. The CDR3 contains 14 residues. This CDR3 reads CASSFRNRVDEQFF. CDR3 coding DNA: TGTGCCAGCAGTTTCCGTAACAGGGTCGATGAGCAGTTCTTC.

The rearrangement links TRBV19 to TRBJ2-5, with 13 bases lining up with TRBD2. Per germline, CDR1 LNHDA and CDR2 SQIVND (reference sequence). This CDR3 is 18 amino acids long. Losses at the gene ends were 2 bases for V and 4 bases for J; bases not matched to a gene: 10. CDR3 sequence reads: CASSIFSRTSGSRETQYF. The DNA of the CDR3 is TGTGCCAGTAGTATATTCTCCCGGACTAGCGGGAGCAGAGAGACCCAGTACTTC.

The rearrangement uses TRBV19 and TRBJ1-2; weak D call: TRBD1 (6 bases). This CDR3 region has 15 residues. Germline values: CDR1 LNHDA, CDR2 SQIVND (reference sequence). Trimming pared 5 bases from V and 3 bases from J, leaving 16 bases between. The CDR3 DNA reads as TGTGCCAGTAGTTCTCTCACAGGGTTGGACTATGGCTACACCTTC. Its translation: CASSSLTGLDYGYTF.

V gene TRBV29-1 combines with J gene TRBJ2-7, with 8 nucleotides matching TRBD1. Per germline, CDR1 SQVTM and CDR2 ANQGSEA. The CDR3 consists of 15 residues. V gave up 4 bases and J gave up 6 bases; unmatched junction bases: 14. CDR3 amino acids: CSVGPLPGQGGEQYF. The DNA of the CDR3 is TGCAGCGTTGGACCTCTCCCAGGACAGGGCGGCGAGCAGTACTTC.

The rearrangement joins TRBV3-1 (or the pseudogene TRBV3-2) to TRBJ2-3, with 11 bases matching TRBD2. The germline V gene has CDR1 LGHDT and CDR2 YNNKEL (reference sequence). Trimming at V came to 1 base and at J to 2 bases, leaving 11 bases not matched to a gene. The CDR3 length is 19 residues. CDR3 sequence: CASSQGVAGGYLHTDTQYF. CDR3 sequence (DNA): TGTGCCAGCAGCCAAGGGGTAGCGGGAGGGTACCTACACACAGATACGCAGTATTTT.

The rearrangement uses TRBV12-5 and TRBJ1-5; D gene uncertain. Looked up from germline, CDR1 is LGHNT and CDR2 is FRNRAP. The V end was cut by 6 bases, the J end by 4 bases, with 7 bases between. The CDR3 is made up of 12 amino acids. CDR3: CASGFPNQPQHF. In DNA, the CDR3 is TGTGCTAGTGGCTTTCCGAATCAGCCCCAGCATTTT.

The chain combines TRBV28 with TRBJ2-1; maybe TRBD2 (6 bases). The CDR3 spans 16 residues. The germline V gene has CDR1 MDHEN and CDR2 SYDVKM. V was pared by 5 bases and J by 2 bases, with 16 bases between. CDR3 in amino acids: CASSRQGAGTYNEQFF. CDR3 bases: TGTGCCAGCAGTAGGCAGGGAGCGGGCACCTACAATGAGCAGTTCTTC.

The chain is built from TRBV10-3 and TRBJ2-2; 7 bases map to TRBD2. Germline V gene lookup returns CDR1 ENHRY and CDR2 SYGVKD. This CDR3 spans 15 amino acids. Germline trimming cut 3 bases from V and 4 bases from J; bases unmatched to any gene: 5. The CDR3 loop reads CAISERGSPTGELFF. The CDR3, as DNA: TGTGCCATCAGTGAACGCGGGAGCCCCACCGGGGAGCTGTTTTTT.

This chain links TRBV11-1 with TRBJ2-1; TRBD1 matches 8 bases. This CDR3 comprises 14 residues. In germline, CDR1 is SGHAT, CDR2 FQDESV (reference sequence). V lost 5 bases, J lost 4 bases, and 4 bases stayed unmatched. The CDR3 DNA is TGTGCCAGCAGCCGGGACAGGTGGTACAATGAGCAGTTCTTC. As protein: CASSRDRWYNEQFF.

The gene calls are TRBV19 and TRBJ1-2; D unresolved. V shed 3 bases and J shed 8 bases, with 19 bases lying between them. The CDR3 spans 15 residues. The germline CDR1 and CDR2 sequences are LNHDA and SQIVND (reference sequence). This chain's CDR3 is CASSIGYSRSSGYTF. CDR3 nucleotide sequence: TGTGCCAGTAGTATCGGATACAGCCGAAGTTCGGGCTACACCTTC. Complete variable domain (other parts from reference TRBV19 and TRBJ1-2): DGGITQSPKYLFRKEGQNVTLSCEQNLNHDAMYWYRQDPGQGLRLIYYSQIVNDFQKGDIAEGYSVSREKKESFPLTVTSAQKNPTAFYLCASSIGYSRSSGYTFGSGTRLTVV.

The chain links TRBV5-1 to TRBJ1-1; D possibly corresponds to TRBD1 (6 bases). This CDR3 is built from 15 residues. Germline V lookup: CDR1 SGHRS, CDR2 YFSETQ. Trimming shortened V by 4 bases and J by 0 bases, and 13 bases separated the two germline ends. In nucleotides, the CDR3 is TGCGCCAGCAGCCCAGAGACAGGCGTGAACACTGAAGCTTTCTTT. It encodes CASSPETGVNTEAFF.

The CDR3 is CASSCPCSRLAGGEWGNEQFF. CDR3 DNA: TGTGCCAGCAGCTGTCCTTGTTCTCGGCTAGCGGGAGGGGAATGGGGCAATGAGCAGTTCTTC. V is TRBV21-1 and J is TRBJ2-1; the D call TRBD2 from the table was never checked on the DNA. TRBV21-1 is an annotated pseudogene. The CDR3 runs 21 residues.